A single sample gave rise to the 7 T cell receptor beta chains below, sequenced in a study of glioma-infiltrating T cells. Using RNA template, CDR3s of TCR alpha and beta were amplified with iRepertoire arm-PCR. MiXCR was run by TCRdb on the multiplex PCR reads, yielding one entry per CDR3 protein. The sample shows about 130,000 distinct CDR3 sequences, around a quarter of them seen only once. The sequencing input was glioma tissue, nonneoplastic brain tissue, or PBMCs (not recorded which). The source is a human donor with low-grade glioma or glioblastoma, undergoing nonglioma brain surgery, or in good health (not recorded which).

CDR3 protein: CSAPRDRRNQPQHF. The CDR3 DNA reads TGCAGTGCCCCGCGGGACAGACGCAATCAGCCCCAGCATTTT. The chain is built from TRBV20-1 and TRBJ1-5, with 7 bases aligning to TRBD1. Looked up from germline, CDR1 is DFQATT and CDR2 is SNEGSKA (reference sequence). The CDR3 length is 14 residues. Trimming at V came to 6 bases and at J to 2 bases, leaving 7 bases not matched to a gene.

There are many counts of this clonotype. The J gene is TRBJ1-3, the V gene TRBV6-1, with 9 bases fitting TRBD1. Trimming removed 5 bases from V and 4 bases from J; junction bases left unmatched: 9. Germline values: CDR1 MNHNS, CDR2 SASEGT. There are 16 residues in the CDR3. The CDR3 coding sequence is TGTGCCAGCAGTTATACCGGGACAGGGACCGGAAACACCATATATTTT. As protein: CASSYTGTGTGNTIYF.

The sample holds a few counts of this clonotype. The chain is built from TRBV7-2 and TRBJ1-5, with a weak D call TRBD1 (5 bases). The CDR3 covers 14 residues. The V gene lost 1 base and the J gene lost 11 bases, with 15 bases spanning the gap. Germline CDR1 reads SGHTA; CDR2 reads FQGNSA. In DNA form, the CDR3 reads TGTGCCAGCAGCTTAGGTCCGACGATGGGGGCCCAGCATTTT. Its translation is CASSLGPTMGAQHF.

This clonotype came up many times. The CDR3 loop reads CASSYSWTSGGTQYF. CDR3 coding DNA: TGTGCCAGCAGTTACTCATGGACTAGCGGGGGTACGCAGTATTTT. The chain carries TRBV6-6 and TRBJ2-3; 13 bases are a match to TRBD2. The J segment lost 8 bases and the V segment lost 0 bases, leaving 2 bases of the junction unmatched. There are 15 residues in the CDR3. Germline V gives CDR1 MNHNY, CDR2 SVGAGI (reference sequence).

The chain couples TRBV4-2 to TRBJ1-1; D is unresolved. Germline CDR1 and CDR2: LGHNA and YNFKEQ. This CDR3 comprises 15 residues. The V end was cut by 0 bases, the J end by 0 bases, with 8 bases between. CDR3 loop: CASSQDTWMNTEAFF. As DNA, the CDR3 is TGTGCCAGCAGCCAAGATACTTGGATGAACACTGAAGCTTTCTTT.

The chain combines TRBV6-6 with TRBJ2-2; a possible D gene is TRBD2 (5 bases). The germline CDR1 and CDR2 sequences are MNHNY and SVGAGI (reference sequence). The CDR3 length is 15 residues. Trimming cost V 5 bases and J 3 bases, with 13 bases left between them. The CDR3 DNA reads TGTGCCAGCAGTCAAACAAGGAGGCACACCGGGGAGCTGTTTTTT. As protein: CASSQTRRHTGELFF.

The rearrangement joins TRBV24-1 to TRBJ2-5; 7 bases align to TRBD1. The junction had 10 bases not matched to a gene; V was cut back by 7 bases and J by 3 bases. The V gene's germline CDR1 is KGHDR and CDR2 SFDVKD. The CDR3 sequence is 15 residues long. The CDR3 is CATSDRQGLEETQYF. CDR3 sequence (DNA): TGTGCCACCAGCGACAGACAGGGCCTTGAAGAGACCCAGTACTTC.